The subject of this entry is one T cell receptor beta chain. Its antigen is still unknown. One base away there is no much larger clone; base qualities are not given. The cohort was made up of 650 to 700 healthy bone marrow donors. All cohort members were sampled while nominally healthy, although unrecorded immune exposures were likely present. The donor tested CMV seropositive and was one of the 289 seropositive cohort members. Every donor gave a peripheral blood sample, and the peripheral blood mononuclear cells from that sample were used for TCR beta sequencing. The Qiagen DNeasy Blood Extraction Kit was used to extract genomic DNA from the blood cell samples. Library preparation used the immunoSEQ multiplex PCR assay. The multiplex PCR relied on a mix of 60 forward primers for TCR Vbeta segments and 13 reverse primers for TCR Jbeta segments. A multiplex PCR assay on genomic DNA amplified the CDR3 region of rearranged TCR beta genes. Amplified TCR beta libraries were sequenced as 87-base-pair reads on the Illumina HiSeq System. In the paper's pipeline: A later analysis counted 75 million to 100 million unique TCR beta chains across the 550 to 800 repertoires, and 10 million to 12 million of these chains were shared by at least two donors. A nearest-neighbor algorithm error-corrected the raw reads and collapsed the reads into unique sequences, merging closely related sequences to remove PCR and sequencing errors. V, D and J gene segments were assigned by aligning CDR3 sequences to IMGT reference sequences. For a sequence to be retained, a match of at least six nucleotides to both a V gene segment and a J gene segment was required. A rearrangement counted as productive if the CDR3 had no stop codons and remained in frame with V and J, and every other rearrangement counted as non-productive. CDR3 was defined according to IMGT convention as the region running from the second conserved V-encoded cysteine to the conserved J-encoded phenylalanine. The earlier analysis of more than 450 of the donors excluded sequences that lacked an unambiguous match to a single V gene segment. An earlier analysis of 500 to 700 of the donors classified V segments as functional when productive rearrangements were above 56.7% and as segregating when the standard deviation between donors was above 5%. To diagnose cytomegalovirus status from the catalog of TCR beta chain sequences, a statistical classification framework was built. In a later analysis, V and J genes were assigned by comparing TCR nucleotide sequences against IMGT/GENE-DB human TR gene sequences. Using the TCRdist pipeline, a later analysis assigned CDR3 sequences along with most-parsimonious VDJ recombination scenarios. A later analysis defined each TCR beta chain by its CDR3 amino acid sequence plus V-gene family, and excluded reads lacking a unique V-gene family. To address suspected cross-contamination and a sequencing artifact, a later analysis removed over 500 highly shared, low-generation-probability nucleotide sequences. A later analysis calculated a clonal expansion index for each public chain from normalized within-repertoire ranks of inferred template counts. In a later analysis, generation probabilities were computed using a VDJ recombination model fitted to out-of-frame rearrangements, and the results were checked against IGoR. A later analysis scored TCR-TCR, TCR-HLA and TCR-CMV co-occurrence with hypergeometric tests, applying a repertoire-size bias correction to TCR pairs. A later analysis estimated false discovery rates by permuting HLA or CMV assignments 20 times. In a later analysis, co-occurring TCRs were grouped with DBSCAN, and TCRdist sequence similarity was added when clustering was performed within HLA-allele-positive subsets. Repertoires with fewer than 30,000 or more than 120,000 public chains were left out of co-occurrence clustering, as were four to six repertoires with anomalous nucleotide sharing. TCRdb obtained this table from immuneACCESS and retained in-frame rearrangements with V and J assigned. These tables miss some clones; where compared with another copy, unresolved V genes account for less than half of the shortfall, and the remainder is unexplained. V, J and clone size are those of that table, while D and trimming were read from the DNA. Across this sample there are approximately 150,000 clones, with approximately 85% seen only once. 2.5% to 3% of the sample comes from the top ten.

The CDR3 contains 16 residues, cysteine and phenylalanine counted. The DNA shown is the 48-base CDR3, in frame from base 1. Germline trimming: 3 bases from V, 8 bases from J; junction bases outside gene matches: 13. CDR1 is given as LGHNA and CDR2 as YNFKEQ, both from the germline V gene. The source of the sample is a study of cytomegalovirus exposure and HLA in healthy donors (dated by TCRdb to about 2017). At the level of the whole study: In an earlier analysis of 450 to 750 of the donors, around 290 Gb of sequence data and roughly 100 million unique TCR beta sequences from roughly 180 million T cells were reported. Donor age, sex, ethnicity and CMV serostatus were compiled together with the repertoire data. An earlier analysis of more than 450 of the donors used high-throughput TCR beta sequencing to judge whether each TCR beta V gene segment behaved as functional or pseudogenic. In addition to the first cohort of roughly 700 subjects, a separate validation cohort of approximately 130 different subjects was used. In a later genetic analysis, genome-wide SNP genotypes for about three fifths of the roughly 670 donors were used, and that subset was treated as a discovery cohort. All discovery cohort repertoires had been generated on a single sequencing platform. The genetic ancestry cluster associated with self-reported Caucasian donors included over 80% of the roughly 400 genotyped donors. An early release covering roughly 600 HLA-typed donors comprised 250 to 350 gigabases of sequencing data and roughly 86 million unique TCR sequences. Among around 400 genotyped donors of the cohort, an average of around 240,000 unique TCR beta nucleotide sequences were sequenced per donor, roughly 20% of them non-productive. The number of donors typed differed by locus, with about 620-630 for A, B, C, DRB1 and DQB1, more than 500 for DQA1, 600 to 610 for DPA1, and 400 to 490 for DPB1. In the later analysis, no new phenotypic data were used to find candidate immune exposures; instead, reliance was placed on TCR beta sequences and their occurrence across donors. The study combined high-throughput TCR immunosequencing, statistical association of individual TCRs with disease status, and machine learning to predict cytomegalovirus infection status. A later analysis re-analyzed previously published TCR beta repertoires from 550 to 700 donors and added high-resolution HLA genotyping to study TCR occurrence patterns. Because of strong linkage in the cohort, roughly five DR-DQ haplotypes were treated as single units for association and clustering. The study was designed to test whether signatures of past pathogen exposure could be identified by cataloging public T cell receptors. The T cell repertoires of about 700 subjects were profiled by immunosequencing and related to cytomegalovirus serostatus. HLA typing covered class I and class II loci at four-digit resolution.

Summary of the overall study and its limitations: According to a later analysis, TCR association rates differed among HLA loci, with DRB1 alleles showing the most associated TCRs and HLA-C alleles showing the fewest. Assigning TCR associations to individual alleles was difficult when HLA alleles, especially DR and DQ, strongly co-occurred. HLA typing was unavailable for some donors at each locus, so association tests used only the typed subset. A cluster of highly shared sequence variants was judged likely to be a technical artifact of the sequencing pipeline. CMV serostatus was the only immune exposure information available for the cohort. In a later analysis, more than 15,000 TCR beta sequences were associated with specific HLA alleles at a false discovery rate of 0.05. In the study, around 160 TCR beta chains were listed as associated with cytomegalovirus. In vitro tests confirmed that a few of the cytomegalovirus-associated TCR beta chains recognize cytomegalovirus antigens. Correlated functional status among segregating V segments might reflect linkage disequilibrium, but an unknown experimental factor could not be ruled out. In an earlier analysis of roughly 500 of the donors, most TCR beta V segments appeared in productive rearrangements about 87% or about 30% of the time, broadly matching IMGT annotations. According to a later genetic analysis, donors in an Asian-associated ancestry cluster had fewer N-insertions in productive TCRs than the roughly 700-donor mean. Most TCR sequences were observed very rarely across donors, whereas some public TCRs were present in many individuals. A further reported finding was that TCR beta sequences accurately predicted the HLA-A and HLA-B alleles for most subjects in the first cohort. Only TCR beta chains were sequenced in this cohort, and the absence of alpha or paired-chain data limited detectable features. A later analysis found that most CMV-associated TCR beta chains appeared HLA-restricted, with HLA associations seemingly driven largely by CMV exposure. In a later analysis, HLA-associated TCR beta chains were found to be more clonally expanded and to have lower generation probabilities than equally common non-associated chains. An association between a missense DCLRE1C variant and V-gene and J-gene trimming of TCR beta chains was found in a later genetic analysis and replicated in an independent cohort. Because the 87-base-pair reads could not distinguish some IMGT-functional V segments, including TRBV6-2 and TRBV6-3, those segments were excluded. The presence/absence analyses assumed that sequencing depth was roughly uniform across donors, and that assumption may not be true. Cytomegalovirus status was reported to be diagnosed by the classifier with high specificity and sensitivity in both the original and validation cohorts. It was suggested by the authors that the approach could potentially be generalized to other disease states and immunological phenotypes. According to a later analysis, parvovirus B19, influenza, CMV and Epstein-Barr virus appeared linked to several top co-occurrence clusters. The earlier analysis of 587 of the donors excluded some 16 rarely observed V segments, including chromosome 9 orphons, because counts were too low.

The clonotype was recovered from a man in his thirties or forties in good health and CMV-seropositive. The rearrangement joined TRBV4-2 to TRBJ2-1, with 7 middle bases fitting TRBD2. Material: PBMCs. In nucleotide form, the sequence is TGTGCCAGCAGCCAGGCTAGCGGTTCTGGTCCCCATGAGCAGTTCTTC. It encodes CASSQASGSGPHEQFF.